A single sample is the source of the 20 T cell receptor beta chains below, sequenced in a study of tumor and adjacent non-tumor tissue in lung cancer. RNA was extracted from bulk tissue without any cell sorting. Three rounds of nested PCR, following a modified ARM-PCR protocol, produced the TCRbeta library. Using its own MiXCR run on the multiplex PCR reads, TCRdb lists one record per CDR3 protein. Of 120,000 to 150,000 distinct CDR3 sequences listed, approximately 66% are singletons. The sequenced sample consisted of lung tumor tissue. The origin of the receptors is a man aged 55 to 70 with small cell lung cancer.

The table lists this clonotype with a few counts. V gene TRBV6-1 combines with J gene TRBJ2-3; 12 bases fit TRBD2. Germline V gene data show CDR1 as MNHNS and CDR2 as SASEGT. V was clipped by 6 bases and J by 4 bases; unmatched bases: 5. The CDR3 extends over 15 amino acids. Written as DNA, the CDR3 is TGTGCCAGCAGGCGACTAGCGGGAGTGGCAGATACGCAGTATTTT. Translated, it gives CASRRLAGVADTQYF.

As regards this clonotype: One end of the junction is discordant with germline, which a read error may explain. The DNA for the CDR3 is TGCAGTGTTACAGGGGCTAACTATGGCTACGCCTTC. Its translation is CSVTGANYGYAF. V gene TRBV20-1 combines with J gene TRBJ1-2, with TRBD1 matching 7 bases. This CDR3 has 12 amino acids. Germline loops: CDR1 DFQATT, CDR2 SNEGSKA (reference sequence).

In the case of this clonotype: The CDR3 end shows no conserved phenylalanine or tryptophan, and so a read error is likely. This sequence joins TRBV11-2 and TRBJ2-1; D possibly corresponds to TRBD1 (6 bases). CDR1 and CDR2 from the germline V gene are SGHAT and FQNNGV. The CDR3 runs to 15 residues. This CDR3 is CAGSAEWQGKGEQFL. CDR3 in DNA: TGTGCCGGCAGCGCCGAGTGGCAGGGGAAAGGAGAGCAGTTCTTA.

As for this clonotype: A read error may account for a junction end that differs from germline. V is TRBV7-9 and J is TRBJ2-1, with 14 bases identical to TRBD2. Per germline, CDR1 SEHNR and CDR2 FQNEAQ (reference sequence). This CDR3 contains 15 residues. CDR3 protein: CTSSKRLAGGNEQFF. In DNA, the CDR3 is TGTACCAGCAGCAAACGACTAGCGGGAGGGAATGAGCAGTTCTTC.

This clonotype was recorded once. The J gene is TRBJ1-5, the V gene TRBV6-6; the D gene is possibly TRBD2 (7 bases). The end of the DNA is better explained by TRBJ2-3, so the J call may be wrong. The CDR3 length is 16 residues. Germline CDR1 MNHNY, CDR2 SVGAGI (reference sequence). CDR3 protein: CASSSSRDRRGQPQYF. CDR3 coding DNA: TGTGCCAGCAGTTCCAGCCGTGACAGGCGGGGGCAGCCCCAGTATTTT.

This clonotype has ten or more counts. The rearrangement links TRBV29-1 to TRBJ2-3, with 11 bases that match TRBD2. The CDR3 has 14 amino acids. From germline, CDR1 is SQVTM and CDR2 ANQGSEA. CDR3: CSHLAGGNTDTQYF. The CDR3 DNA follows: TGCAGTCATCTAGCGGGAGGAAACACAGATACGCAGTATTTT.

Details on this clonotype: A single base separates this from a much larger clone, so it may be a read error. J is TRBJ2-6 and V is TRBV4-1, with 7 nucleotides matching TRBD1. After removal of 1 base from V and 6 bases from J, the junction contained 9 bases not matched to a gene. This CDR3 comprises 17 residues. The germline CDR1 and CDR2 sequences are MGHRA and YSYEKL. The CDR3 region is CASSQVPRTGVANVLTF. For the CDR3, the DNA is TGCGCCAGCAGCCAAGTCCCTCGGACAGGAGTGGCCAACGTCCTGACTTTC.

This clonotype was counted a few times. V and J are TRBV30 and TRBJ1-2; 9 nucleotides align to TRBD1. The CDR3 spans 13 residues. V shed 4 bases and J 4 bases; nucleotides not matched to a gene: 4. From germline, CDR1 is GTSNPN and CDR2 SVGIG (reference sequence). CDR3 DNA: TGTGCCTGGAATCCGGGACAGGGCTATGGCTACACCTTC. Its translation: CAWNPGQGYGYTF.

Concerning this clonotype: At one boundary the junction diverges from the germline segment, which might be a read error. V gene TRBV11-2 combines with J gene TRBJ2-1; 10 bases are shared with TRBD2. Germline V lookup: CDR1 SGHAT, CDR2 FQNNGV. The CDR3 loop spans 17 amino acids. CDR3 loop: CVSSLTAVAGGGVTEFF. CDR3 bases: TGTGTCAGCAGCTTAACAGCGGTAGCGGGAGGTGGAGTCACAGAGTTCTTC.

This chain links TRBV5-1 with TRBJ1-1; D possibly corresponds to TRBD1 (5 bases). V lost 6 bases and J lost 4, with 13 bases in between. The CDR3 is 13 residues long. Germline assignment: CDR1 SGHRS and CDR2 YFSETQ. The DNA for the CDR3 is TGCGCCAGCACCCGGGTGGGGGGCACTGAAGCTTTCTTT. As protein: CASTRVGGTEAFF.

A remark on this clonotype: This may arise from a read error, as a much more abundant clone is one base away. This chain joins TRBV20-1 and TRBJ2-3; D remains unclear. This CDR3 has 13 residues. Germline V lookup: CDR1 DFQATT, CDR2 SNEGSKA (reference sequence). CDR3 protein: CGASHRVADTQYF. Here the CDR3 DNA reads TGCGGTGCTAGTCACCGGGTGGCAGATACGCAGTATTTT.

On this clonotype itself: The CDR3 does not close with the conserved phenylalanine or tryptophan, likely indicating a read error. Because the CDR3's place on the DNA is in doubt, the DNA is left out and the CDR3 is given as listed by TCRdb. The chain employs TRBV11-2 and TRBJ1-2; TRBD1, as called in the table, went unchecked against the DNA. Per germline, CDR1 SGHAT and CDR2 FQNNGV. Termini included, the CDR3 measures 15 amino acids. The CDR3 loop reads CASGLGQSPIYGYIL.

This clonotype came up a few times. The genes are TRBV6-5 and TRBJ2-1; 8 bases line up with TRBD2. The ends lost 6 bases at V and 1 base at J; junction bases unmatched: 5. Germline-derived CDR1 and CDR2 are MNHEY and SVGAGI. The CDR3 has 15 residues. CDR3 sequence: CASRSRGGSYNEQFF. Here the CDR3 DNA reads TGTGCCAGCAGGTCACGGGGGGGTTCCTACAATGAGCAGTTCTTC.

The J gene is TRBJ2-4, the V gene TRBV12-3 or TRBV12-4, with D possibly matching TRBD2 (5 bases). The CDR3 has 15 residues. Deletions cut 8 bases from V and 1 base from J, with 15 bases between. This CDR3 is CASRAGFLAKNIQYF. The DNA of the CDR3 is TGTGCCAGCCGGGCGGGTTTTTTGGCCAAAAACATTCAGTACTTC.

As for this clonotype: A read error may account for a junction end that differs from germline. The chain is built from TRBV6-5 and TRBJ2-7; TRBD1 matches at 9 bases. In germline, CDR1 is MNHEY, CDR2 SVGAGI. There are 13 residues in the CDR3. The CDR3 sequence is CAGSRDRAYEQYF. The CDR3 nucleotides read TGTGCCGGCAGCCGGGACAGGGCCTACGAGCAGTACTTT.

The CDR3 reads CASSQGWTLDYGYTF. CDR3 DNA: TGCGCCAGCAGCCAGGGCTGGACCCTCGACTATGGCTACACCTTC. This chain connects TRBV4-1 to TRBJ1-2, with D unclear. CDR3 length: 15 residues. V shed 3 bases and J shed 3 bases, with 14 bases lying between them. Looked up from germline, CDR1 is MGHRA and CDR2 is YSYEKL.

This rearrangement joins TRBV6-1 to TRBJ2-3, with D perhaps assigned TRBD1 or TRBD2 (5 bases each). V was trimmed by 9 bases and J by 15 bases, leaving 31 bases between them. The CDR3 loop spans 15 amino acids. The germline V gene encodes CDR1 MNHNS and CDR2 SASEGT. Written as DNA, the CDR3 is TGTGCCAGAAGCGAGGGGCGGTATAGCACAGATAGGCATTATTTT. It is translated as CARSEGRYSTDRHYF.

For this clonotype: The junction departs from the called germline gene at one end, perhaps through a read error. The gene calls are TRBV12-3 or TRBV12-4 and TRBJ2-1; 8 bases are a match to TRBD2. This CDR3 has 14 residues. The CDR3 DNA reads as TGTGTCAGCAGTTTTCGGGGGGGGGGGAATGAGCAGTTCTTC. This encodes CVSSFRGGGNEQFF.

Details on this clonotype: A junction end diverges from the germline sequence, so it may reflect a read error. The chain recombines TRBV20-1 with TRBJ2-2; D is possibly TRBD2 (6 bases). CDR1 is DFQATT, CDR2 SNEGSKA, per germline (reference sequence). This CDR3 region has 15 residues. The CDR3: CSARVLAGNTGKLFF. As DNA, the CDR3 is TGCAGTGCTAGAGTACTGGCGGGGAACACCGGGAAGCTGTTTTTT.

Details on this clonotype: The junction departs from germline at one end; a sequencing error may be responsible. The chain's CDR3 is CSVEGLGGGTDTLYF. The CDR3 DNA sequence: TGCAGCGTTGAAGGTTTAGGTGGGGGCACAGATACGCTGTATTTT. The chain has TRBV29-1 and TRBJ2-3; possibly TRBD1 for D (6 bases). CDR1 and CDR2 from the germline V gene are SQVTM and ANQGSEA. The CDR3 loop spans 15 amino acids.